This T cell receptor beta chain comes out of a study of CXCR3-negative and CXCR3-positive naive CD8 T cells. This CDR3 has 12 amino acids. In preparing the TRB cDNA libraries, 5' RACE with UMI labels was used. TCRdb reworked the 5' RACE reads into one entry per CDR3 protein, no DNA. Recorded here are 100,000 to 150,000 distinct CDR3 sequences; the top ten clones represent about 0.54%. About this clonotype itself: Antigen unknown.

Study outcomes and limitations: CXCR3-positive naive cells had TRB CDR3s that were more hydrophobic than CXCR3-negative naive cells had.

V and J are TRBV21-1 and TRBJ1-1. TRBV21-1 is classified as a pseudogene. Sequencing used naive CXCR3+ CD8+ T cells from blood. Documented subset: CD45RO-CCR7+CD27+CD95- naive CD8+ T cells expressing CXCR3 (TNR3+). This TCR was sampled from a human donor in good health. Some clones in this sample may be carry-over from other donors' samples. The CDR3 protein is CASSSFDTEAFF.